The sequence of this T cell receptor (beta chain) was determined in a study of cytomegalovirus exposure and HLA in healthy donors. Study observations and caveats: More than 15,000 TCR beta sequences were associated with HLA alleles at 0.05 false discovery rate in a later analysis. TCR beta chains numbering more than 150 were designated cytomegalovirus-associated. In a later analysis, TCR beta V- and J-gene trimming was associated with a missense DCLRE1C variant.

Trimming at V came to 6 bases and at J to 5 bases, leaving 11 bases not matched to a gene. This CDR3 comprises 16 residues. Germline V CDR1 and CDR2: MNHEY, SMNVEV (reference sequence). The PCR contained 60 Vbeta and 13 Jbeta primers. Per the original data handling: Counted up in a later analysis, unique TCR beta chains came to approximately 83 million, with around 9.9 million shared. The table came from immunoSEQ multiplex PCR; TCRdb's copy has only in-frame clones and leaves some out. That table supplies the V and J calls and clone size; D and trimming were determined from the DNA. The sample holds more than 85,000 clones, 81% seen once. As for this clone: Antigen unknown.

The chain links TRBV27 to TRBJ2-5; 11 positions agree with TRBD2. The clonotype was recovered from a woman aged 25 to 39 in good health and CMV-seronegative. The sample taken for sequencing was PBMCs. The CDR3 region has the DNA TGTGCCAGCAGGATCTCTAGCGGGAGGTACTCGGAGACCCAGTACTTC. Translation gives CASRISSGRYSETQYF.